The entry below describes one T cell receptor beta chain. Its antigen is still unknown. Base-call qualities are not available, and no considerably larger clone is one nucleotide away. This specimen comes from a study of blood T cell repertoires in COVID-19 (dated by TCRdb to the early 2020s). Looking at the study overall: Collaborator samples came from the United States, Italy and Spain and covered acute and convalescent phases of COVID-19. Where available, HLA class I and class II types were taken from metadata supplied by the sample provider and were not determined by assay-based typing. The repertoires were released in a freely available public database intended as a resource for research on the immune response to SARS-CoV-2. Samples came from the ongoing ImmuneRACE study (first 160 participants) plus 1,254 subjects from 6 global collaborators. The sample metadata nearly always contained a de-identified subject ID, COVID-19 status, age in years and sex. Subjects who had been exposed to COVID-19, were actively infected with it, or had recovered from it provided the deeply sampled blood TCRbeta repertoires that made up the dataset. The prospective study material was composed of cDNA or gDNA derived from T cells, B-cell-depleted T cells, or PBMCs.

In the prospective study, participants were about 18 to 90 years old, resided in 24 geographic areas of the United States, and were enrolled through a virtual design. To assign participants to cohorts, the prospective study relied on clinical history that participants themselves reported in a screening survey and a study questionnaire. ImmuneRACE Cohort 3 recovered participants were defined by two consecutive negative NP/OP PCR tests, healthcare professional clearance, or symptom resolution. Mobile phlebotomists in the prospective study collected whole blood, serum and a nasopharyngeal or oropharyngeal swab from every participant. Participants in the prospective study had the option to provide additional blood draws and questionnaires over a 2-month period. Prospective study blood samples were shipped either frozen or at room temperature before DNA extraction. Points the paper makes about the study in general: The quantity of clinical and demographic metadata differed by source and by participant and was supplied without curation.

The immunoSEQ Assay, a bias-controlled multiplex PCR, was used to amplify TCRbeta CDR3 regions from genomic DNA. Per the original workflow: The number of nucleated cells in each sample was estimated from the amplification of reference gene primers within the assay. Sequence reads were collapsed and filtered to measure the absolute abundance of every unique TCRbeta CDR3 rearrangement. Productive Simpson clonality was computed per sample as the square root of Simpson's diversity index over productive rearrangements. Imported from immuneACCESS, the table was reduced by TCRdb to in-frame sequences with V and J called. These copies leave out some clones; in studies compared against another copy, an unresolved V gene accounts for under half, and the cause of the remainder is not known. V, J and clone size are taken as reported in that table, and D and trimming were inferred from the DNA itself. In this sample the table shows roughly 250,000 clones, over 80% of which occur a single time. The ten largest clonotypes hold around 2% of the sample.

From its cysteine to its phenylalanine, the CDR3 spans 16 amino acids. Here the CDR3 DNA is all that survives: 48 bases in frame from base 1. The germline V gene sets CDR1 to MNHNS and CDR2 to SASEGT. V is trimmed back by 4 bases and J by 7 bases, and the junction contains 8 bases that no gene match accounts for. This sequence originates from a woman aged 18-30 years who had recovered from COVID-19. The source material was PBMCs or T cells enriched from blood (not recorded which). This chain is built from TRBV6-1 and TRBJ2-1, with 12 central nucleotides matching TRBD2. The bases are TGTGCCAGCAGTGGTTCGACTAGCGGGAGAATAAATGAGCAGTTCTTC. This yields the protein CASSGSTSGRINEQFF.